The text below deals with one TCR beta chain. The antigen is not known. The sample originates from a study of cytomegalovirus exposure and HLA in healthy donors. The wider study: A previous analysis identified about 110 million unique TCR beta sequences derived from roughly 190 million T cells.

Primers included in the PCR were 60 Vbeta and 13 Jbeta primers. Generated by immunoSEQ multiplex PCR, the TCRdb table keeps only in-frame clones and is missing some. The table includes roughly 240,000 clones, 80% to 90% detected once. Notes on the study in general: In a later analysis, HLA-C alleles had the fewest associated TCRs, DRB1 alleles the most. Analysis performed later found around 15,000 TCR beta sequences associated with HLA alleles at 0.05 false discovery rate. A classifier reportedly called cytomegalovirus status with high sensitivity and specificity.

This clonotype was obtained from a girl aged 2 to 9 in good health and CMV-seronegative. Specimen: PBMCs.

CDR3 residues: CASSQESGQGRQPQHF. CDR3 coding DNA: TGTGCCAGCAGCCAAGAGTCCGGACAGGGGAGACAGCCCCAGCATTTT. V is TRBV4-2 and J is TRBJ1-5; 9 bases match TRBD1. V gave up 0 bases and J gave up 7 bases; unmatched junction bases: 7. The V gene's germline CDR1 is LGHNA and CDR2 YNFKEQ. The CDR3 consists of 16 residues.